This T cell receptor (beta chain) was observed in a study of T cell repertoires in cytomegalovirus infection. Overall study: Evidence of both CMV infection and a matching HLA type came from public TCR beta signatures. Overall study results and limits: Cumulative public TCR beta family frequency identified CMV carriers with the relevant HLA. HLA-C-restricted CMV-specific TCR beta clonotypes prevailed in the ex vivo response.

MiXCR, applied by TCRdb to the reads, yields one record per CDR3 protein. This sample has about 530,000 distinct CDR3 sequences; more than 25% occur once, and the top ten carry 13%. The V and J ends lost 7 bases and 0 bases, in that order; junction bases with no gene match: 9. Germline V gives CDR1 ENHRY, CDR2 SYGVKD. The CDR3 runs to 18 residues. About this clonotype: Its matching antigen is unknown.

This sequence originates from a human donor in good health (CMV status not recorded). Some clones in this sample may be carry-over from other donors' samples. J is TRBJ2-5 and V is TRBV10-3, with TRBD2 identical over 15 bases. The sequenced material came from PBMCs. The CDR3 sequence: CAITLGTSGRRYQETQYF. In DNA form, the CDR3 reads TGTGCCATCACCTTGGGGACTAGCGGGAGGCGGTACCAAGAGACCCAGTACTTC.